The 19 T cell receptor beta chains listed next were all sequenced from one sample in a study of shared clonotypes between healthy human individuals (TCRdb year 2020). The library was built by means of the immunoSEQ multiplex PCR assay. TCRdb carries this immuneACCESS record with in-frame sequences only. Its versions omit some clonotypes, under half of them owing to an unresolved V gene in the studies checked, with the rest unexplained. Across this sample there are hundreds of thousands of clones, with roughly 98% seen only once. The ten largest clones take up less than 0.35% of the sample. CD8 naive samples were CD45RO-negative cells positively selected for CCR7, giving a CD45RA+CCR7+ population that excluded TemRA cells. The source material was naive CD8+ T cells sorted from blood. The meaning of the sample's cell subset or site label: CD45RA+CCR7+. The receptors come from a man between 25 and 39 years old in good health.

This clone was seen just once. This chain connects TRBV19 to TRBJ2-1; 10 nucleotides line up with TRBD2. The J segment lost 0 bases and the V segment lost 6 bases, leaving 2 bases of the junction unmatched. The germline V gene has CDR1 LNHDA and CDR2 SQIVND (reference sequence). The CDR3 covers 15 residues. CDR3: CASRASGSSYNEQFF. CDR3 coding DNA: TGTGCCAGTAGGGCTAGCGGGAGCTCCTACAATGAGCAGTTCTTC.

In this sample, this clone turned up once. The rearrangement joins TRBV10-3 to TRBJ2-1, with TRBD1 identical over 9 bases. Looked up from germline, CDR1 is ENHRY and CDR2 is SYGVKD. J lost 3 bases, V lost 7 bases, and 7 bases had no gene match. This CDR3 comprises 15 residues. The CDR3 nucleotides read TGTGCCATCACCAAGGGACAGGGACTCTACAATGAGCAGTTCTTC. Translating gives CAITKGQGLYNEQFF.

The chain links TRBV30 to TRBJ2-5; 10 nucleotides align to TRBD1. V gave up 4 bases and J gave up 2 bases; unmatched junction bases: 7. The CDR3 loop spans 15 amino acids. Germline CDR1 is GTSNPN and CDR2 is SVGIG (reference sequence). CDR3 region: CAWTPADRGQETQYF. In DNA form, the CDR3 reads TGTGCCTGGACCCCCGCGGACAGGGGGCAAGAGACCCAGTACTTC.

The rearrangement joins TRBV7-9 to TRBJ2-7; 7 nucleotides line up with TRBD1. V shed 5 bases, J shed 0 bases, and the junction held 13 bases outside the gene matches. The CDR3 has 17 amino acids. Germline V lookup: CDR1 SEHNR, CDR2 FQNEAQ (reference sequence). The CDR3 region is CASSPREGGQYSYEQYF. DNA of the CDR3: TGTGCCAGCAGCCCCCGTGAAGGGGGCCAGTACTCCTACGAGCAGTACTTC.

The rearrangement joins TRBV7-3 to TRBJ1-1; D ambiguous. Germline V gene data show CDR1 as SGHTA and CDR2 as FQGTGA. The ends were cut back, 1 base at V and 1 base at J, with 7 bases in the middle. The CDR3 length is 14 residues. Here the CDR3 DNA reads TGTGCCAGCAGCTTAATAGCTGGGAACACTGAAGCTTTCTTT. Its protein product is CASSLIAGNTEAFF.

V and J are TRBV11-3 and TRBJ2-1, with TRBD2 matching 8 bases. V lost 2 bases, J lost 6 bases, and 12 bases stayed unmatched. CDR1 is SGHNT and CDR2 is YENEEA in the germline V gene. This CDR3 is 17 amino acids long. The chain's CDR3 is CASSLKPAGVRPNEQFF. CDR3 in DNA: TGTGCCAGCAGCTTAAAACCAGCGGGAGTCCGTCCCAATGAGCAGTTCTTC.

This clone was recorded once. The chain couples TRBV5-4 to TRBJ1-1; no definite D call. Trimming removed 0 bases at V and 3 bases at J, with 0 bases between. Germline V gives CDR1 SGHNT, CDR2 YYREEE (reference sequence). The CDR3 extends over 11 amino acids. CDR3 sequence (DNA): TGTGCCAGCAGCTTGGACACTGAAGCTTTCTTT. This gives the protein CASSLDTEAFF.

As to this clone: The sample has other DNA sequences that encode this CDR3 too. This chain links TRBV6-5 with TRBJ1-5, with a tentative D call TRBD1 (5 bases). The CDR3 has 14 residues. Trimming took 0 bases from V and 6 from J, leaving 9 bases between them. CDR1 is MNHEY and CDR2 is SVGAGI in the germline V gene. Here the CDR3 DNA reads TGTGCCAGCAGTTACTCGCAGGGTCGTCAGCCCCAGCATTTT. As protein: CASSYSQGRQPQHF.

The CDR3 here is CAIRGGLAANTGELFF. Here the CDR3 DNA reads TGTGCCATCAGGGGGGGACTAGCGGCAAACACCGGGGAGCTGTTTTTT. This chain connects TRBV10-3 to TRBJ2-2; 11 nucleotides align to TRBD2. This CDR3 is 16 amino acids long. J was trimmed by 2 bases and V by 6 bases; bases with no gene match: 5. CDR1 and CDR2 from the germline V gene are ENHRY and SYGVKD.

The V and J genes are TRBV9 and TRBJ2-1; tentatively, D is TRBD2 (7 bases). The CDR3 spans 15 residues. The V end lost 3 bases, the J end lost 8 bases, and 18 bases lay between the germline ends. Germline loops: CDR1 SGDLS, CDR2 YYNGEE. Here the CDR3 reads CASSGLGGRMDEQFF. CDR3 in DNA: TGTGCCAGCAGCGGGCTGGGGGGGCGTATGGATGAGCAGTTCTTC. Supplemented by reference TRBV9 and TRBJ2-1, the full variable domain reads DSGVTQTPKHLITATGQRVTLRCSPRSGDLSVYWYQQSLDQGLQFLIQYYNGEERAKGNILERFSAQQFPDLHSELNLSSLELGDSALYFCASSGLGGRMDEQFFGPGTRLTVL.

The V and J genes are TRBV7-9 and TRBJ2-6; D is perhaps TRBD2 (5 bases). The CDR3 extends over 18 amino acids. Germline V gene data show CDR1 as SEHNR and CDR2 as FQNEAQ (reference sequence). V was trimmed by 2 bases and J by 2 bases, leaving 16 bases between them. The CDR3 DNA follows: TGTGCCAGCAGCTTATCACGGGCTTCTAGCCCTGGGGCCAACGTCCTGACTTTC. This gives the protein CASSLSRASSPGANVLTF.

CDR3 bases: TGCGCCAGCAGTGGTGAATTAGCGAGTCAGCCCCAGCATTTT. It is translated as CASSGELASQPQHF. V usage is TRBV4-1 and J usage is TRBJ1-5; D not certain. The germline gives CDR1 MGHRA, CDR2 YSYEKL. The CDR3 consists of 14 residues. Deletions cut 6 bases from V and 6 bases from J, with 15 bases between.

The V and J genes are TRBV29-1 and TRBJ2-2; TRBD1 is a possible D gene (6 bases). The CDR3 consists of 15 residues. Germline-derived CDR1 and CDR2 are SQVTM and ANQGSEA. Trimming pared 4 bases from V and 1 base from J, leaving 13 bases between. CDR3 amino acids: CSVGVQGWNTGELFF. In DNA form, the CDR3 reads TGCAGCGTTGGAGTACAGGGTTGGAACACCGGGGAGCTGTTTTTT.

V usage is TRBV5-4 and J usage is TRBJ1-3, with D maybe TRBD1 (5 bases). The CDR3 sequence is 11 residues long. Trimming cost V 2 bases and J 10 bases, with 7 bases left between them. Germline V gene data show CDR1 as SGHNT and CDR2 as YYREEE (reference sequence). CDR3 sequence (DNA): TGTGCCAGCAGCTTCGGGGGGACCATATATTTT. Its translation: CASSFGGTIYF.

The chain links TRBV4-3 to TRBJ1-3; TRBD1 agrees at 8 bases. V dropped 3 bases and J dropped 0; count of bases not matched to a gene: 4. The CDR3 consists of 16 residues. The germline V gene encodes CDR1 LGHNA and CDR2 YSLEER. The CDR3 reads CASSQGTGSSGNTIYF. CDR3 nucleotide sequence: TGCGCCAGCAGCCAGGGGACAGGTTCCTCTGGAAACACCATATATTTT.

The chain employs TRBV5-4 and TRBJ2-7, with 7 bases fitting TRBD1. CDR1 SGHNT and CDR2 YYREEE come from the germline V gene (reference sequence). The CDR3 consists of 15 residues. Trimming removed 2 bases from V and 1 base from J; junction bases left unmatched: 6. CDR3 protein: CASSLGGANSYEQYF. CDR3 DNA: TGTGCCAGCAGCTTAGGGGGCGCGAATTCCTACGAGCAGTACTTC.

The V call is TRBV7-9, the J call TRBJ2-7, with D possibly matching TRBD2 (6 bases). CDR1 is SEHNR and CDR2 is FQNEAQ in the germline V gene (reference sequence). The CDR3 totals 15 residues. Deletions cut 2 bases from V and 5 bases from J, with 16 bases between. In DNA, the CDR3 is TGTGCCAGCAGCTTAAGGGAGCAGGGAGGCCACGAGCAGTACTTC. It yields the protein CASSLREQGGHEQYF.

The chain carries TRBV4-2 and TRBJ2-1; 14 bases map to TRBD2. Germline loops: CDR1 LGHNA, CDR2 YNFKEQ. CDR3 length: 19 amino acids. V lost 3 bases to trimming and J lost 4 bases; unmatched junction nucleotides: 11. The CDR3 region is CASSHSGLAGGSLYNEQFF. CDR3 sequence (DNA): TGTGCCAGCAGCCACAGCGGACTAGCGGGAGGTTCTCTGTACAATGAGCAGTTCTTC.

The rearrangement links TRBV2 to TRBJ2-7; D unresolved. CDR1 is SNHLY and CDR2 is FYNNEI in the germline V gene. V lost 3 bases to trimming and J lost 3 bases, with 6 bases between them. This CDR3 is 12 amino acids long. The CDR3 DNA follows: TGTGCCAGCAGTGATAGACTCTACGAGCAGTACTTC. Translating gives CASSDRLYEQYF.